This T cell receptor (beta chain) was profiled in a study of T cells in Graves' hyperthyroidism and ophthalmopathy. Per germline, CDR1 MGHRA and CDR2 YSYEKL. The trim removed 0 bases at V and 14 bases at J, leaving 4 bases unmatched. CDR3 length equals 13 residues. Researchers took RNA transcripts and amplified the TCR beta CDR3 regions from them. A first-round RT-PCR of the TCR CDR3 used the HTBI primer set. TCRdb fed the multiplex PCR reads into MiXCR, producing one record per CDR3 protein. The repertoire holds hundreds of thousands of distinct CDR3 sequences, 15% to 20% seen once, with over 45% in the top ten. This clonotype has a handful of counts.

The sample was blood. The origin of this receptor is a man in his forties or fifties with Graves' ophthalmopathy. V and J are TRBV4-1 and TRBJ2-1; 10 bases align to TRBD2. This CDR3 is CASSQDGSGGEFF. As DNA, the CDR3 is TGCGCCAGCAGCCAAGATGGGAGCGGGGGGGAGTTCTTC.